This T cell receptor (beta chain) was obtained from a study of molecular identifiers for immune sequencing clone quantification. V lost 4 bases and J lost 3, with 12 bases in between. CDR1 SNHLY and CDR2 FYNNEI come from the germline V gene. The CDR3 totals 14 residues. TCRdb reanalysed the PCR reads using MiXCR and keeps one entry per CDR3 protein. Here the sample spans 250,000 to 400,000 distinct CDR3 sequences, about a fifth being singletons. This clonotype occurred a few times. CD8+CD4-CCR7+CD45RA+ cells were sorted as naive CD8 T cells. The chain joins TRBV2 to TRBJ1-2, with unresolved D. The sequenced sample was naive CD8+ T cells from blood, with Jurkat cell RNA spiked in. Subset noted: FACS-sorted CD8+CD4-CCR7+CD45RA+ naive T cells. The TCR comes from a human donor in good health. Some libraries in this study had Jurkat cell RNA spiked in. The CDR3 region has the DNA TGTGCCAGCAGTGTACCACAGAACTACTATGGCTACACCTTC. It codes for CASSVPQNYYGYTF.